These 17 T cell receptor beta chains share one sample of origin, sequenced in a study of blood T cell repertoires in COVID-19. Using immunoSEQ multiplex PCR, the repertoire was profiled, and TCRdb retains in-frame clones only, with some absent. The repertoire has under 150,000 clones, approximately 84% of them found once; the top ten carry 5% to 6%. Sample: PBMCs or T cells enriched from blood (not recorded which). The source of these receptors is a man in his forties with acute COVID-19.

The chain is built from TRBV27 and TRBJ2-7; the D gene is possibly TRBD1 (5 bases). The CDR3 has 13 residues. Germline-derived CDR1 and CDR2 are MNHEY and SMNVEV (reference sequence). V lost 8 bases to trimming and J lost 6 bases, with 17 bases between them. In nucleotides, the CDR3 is TGTGCCAGCGCCCTAAGGGTGGGGCCCGAGCAGTACTTC. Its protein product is CASALRVGPEQYF.

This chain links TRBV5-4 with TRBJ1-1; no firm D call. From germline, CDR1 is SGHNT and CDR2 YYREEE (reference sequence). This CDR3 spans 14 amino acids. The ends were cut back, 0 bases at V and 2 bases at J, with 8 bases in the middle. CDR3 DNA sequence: TGTGCCAGCAGCTTGGGGCAGGTCAACACTGAAGCTTTCTTT. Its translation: CASSLGQVNTEAFF.

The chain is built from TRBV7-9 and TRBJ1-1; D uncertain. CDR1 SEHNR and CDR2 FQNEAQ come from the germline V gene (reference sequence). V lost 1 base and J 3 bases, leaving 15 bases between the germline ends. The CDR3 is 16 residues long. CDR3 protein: CASSLGASWSDTEAFF. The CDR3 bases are TGTGCCAGCAGCTTAGGTGCCAGTTGGTCCGACACTGAAGCTTTCTTT.

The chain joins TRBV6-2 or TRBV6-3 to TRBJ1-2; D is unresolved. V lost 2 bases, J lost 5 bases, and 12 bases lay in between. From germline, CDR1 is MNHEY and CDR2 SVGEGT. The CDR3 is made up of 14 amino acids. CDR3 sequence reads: CASSYGRWEYGYTF. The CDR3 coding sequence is TGTGCCAGCAGTTACGGACGGTGGGAGTATGGCTACACCTTC.

The CDR3 spells CAISDYRQGALHF. The CDR3 nucleotides are TGTGCCATCAGTGATTACAGGCAAGGGGCCCTCCACTTT. The gene calls are TRBV10-3 and TRBJ1-6; D perhaps matches TRBD1 (5 bases). The germline V gene encodes CDR1 ENHRY and CDR2 SYGVKD. Trimming stripped 3 bases from V and 14 bases from J, with 14 bases between. The CDR3 length is 13 residues.

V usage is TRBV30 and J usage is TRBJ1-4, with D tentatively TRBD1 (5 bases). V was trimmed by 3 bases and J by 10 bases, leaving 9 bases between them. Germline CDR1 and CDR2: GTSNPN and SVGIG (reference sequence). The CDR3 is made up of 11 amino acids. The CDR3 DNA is TGTGCCTGGAGGAGGGGAGGAAAACTGTTTTTT. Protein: CAWRRGGKLFF.

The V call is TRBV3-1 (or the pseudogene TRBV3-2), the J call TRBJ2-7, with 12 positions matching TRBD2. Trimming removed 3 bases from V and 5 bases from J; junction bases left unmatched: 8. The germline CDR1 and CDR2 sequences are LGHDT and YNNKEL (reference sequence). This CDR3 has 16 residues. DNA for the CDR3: TGTGCCAGCAGCCAGAGACTAGCGGGAGAACGGCACGAGCAGTACTTC. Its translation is CASSQRLAGERHEQYF.

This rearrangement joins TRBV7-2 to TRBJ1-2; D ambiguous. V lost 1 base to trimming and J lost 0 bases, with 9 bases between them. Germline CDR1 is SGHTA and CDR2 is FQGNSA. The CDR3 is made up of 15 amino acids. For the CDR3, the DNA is TGTGCCAGCAGCTTAGTGGGCAGATCTAACTATGGCTACACCTTC. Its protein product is CASSLVGRSNYGYTF. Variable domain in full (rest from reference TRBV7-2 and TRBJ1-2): GAGVSQSPSNKVTEKGKDVELRCDPISGHTALYWYRQSLGQGLEFLIYFQGNSAPDKSGLPSDRFSAERTGGSVSTLTIQRTQQEDSAVYLCASSLVGRSNYGYTFGSGTRLTVV.

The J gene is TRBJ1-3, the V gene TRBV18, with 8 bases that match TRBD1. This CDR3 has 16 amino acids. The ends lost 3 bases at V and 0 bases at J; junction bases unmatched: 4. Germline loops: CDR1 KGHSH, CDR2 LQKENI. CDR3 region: CASSPNRGYSGNTIYF. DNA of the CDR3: TGTGCCAGCTCACCTAACAGGGGGTACTCTGGAAACACCATATATTTT. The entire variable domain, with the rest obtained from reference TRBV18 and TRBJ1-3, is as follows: NAGVMQNPRHLVRRRGQEARLRCSPMKGHSHVYWYRQLPEEGLKFMVYLQKENIIDESGMPKERFSAEFPKEGPSILRIQQVVRGDSAAYFCASSPNRGYSGNTIYFGEGSWLTVV.

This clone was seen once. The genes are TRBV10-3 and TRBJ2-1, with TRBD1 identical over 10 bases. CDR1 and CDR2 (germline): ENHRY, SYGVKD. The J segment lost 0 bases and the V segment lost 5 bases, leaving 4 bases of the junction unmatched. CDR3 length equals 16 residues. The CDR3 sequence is CAISTRTGGSYNEQFF. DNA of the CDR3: TGTGCCATCAGTACCAGGACAGGGGGCTCCTACAATGAGCAGTTCTTC.

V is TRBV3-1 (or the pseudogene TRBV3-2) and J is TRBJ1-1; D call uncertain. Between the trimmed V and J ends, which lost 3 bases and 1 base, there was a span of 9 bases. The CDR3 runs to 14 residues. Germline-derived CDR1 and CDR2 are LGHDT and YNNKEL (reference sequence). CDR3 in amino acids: CASSQAEWNTEAFF. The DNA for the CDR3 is TGTGCCAGCAGCCAGGCGGAATGGAACACTGAAGCTTTCTTT.

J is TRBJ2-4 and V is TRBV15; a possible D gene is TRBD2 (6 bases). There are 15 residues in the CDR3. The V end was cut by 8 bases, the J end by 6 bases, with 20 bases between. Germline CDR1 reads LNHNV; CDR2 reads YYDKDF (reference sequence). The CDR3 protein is CATAGTGVTRNIQYF. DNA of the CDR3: TGTGCCACCGCCGGAACGGGAGTAACAAGAAACATTCAGTACTTC.

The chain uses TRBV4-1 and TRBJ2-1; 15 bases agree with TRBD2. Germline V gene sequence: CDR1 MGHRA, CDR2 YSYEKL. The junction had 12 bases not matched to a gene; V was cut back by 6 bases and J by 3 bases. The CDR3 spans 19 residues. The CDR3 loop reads CASRRGLAGGPGDYNEQFF. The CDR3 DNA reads TGCGCCAGCAGGCGCGGACTAGCGGGAGGGCCCGGAGACTACAATGAGCAGTTCTTC.

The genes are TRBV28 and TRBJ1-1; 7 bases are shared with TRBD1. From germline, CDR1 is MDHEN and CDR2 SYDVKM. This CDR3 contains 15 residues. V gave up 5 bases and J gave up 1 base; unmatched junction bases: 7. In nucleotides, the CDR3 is TGTGCCAGCAGTCGCCAGGGGGTAAGGAACACTGAAGCTTTCTTT. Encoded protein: CASSRQGVRNTEAFF.

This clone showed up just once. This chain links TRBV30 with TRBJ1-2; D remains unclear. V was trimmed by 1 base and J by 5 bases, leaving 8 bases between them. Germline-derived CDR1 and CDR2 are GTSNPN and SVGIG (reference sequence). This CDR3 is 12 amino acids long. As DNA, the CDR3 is TGTGCCTGGAGTGCCCACAGATATGGCTACACCTTC. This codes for CAWSAHRYGYTF.

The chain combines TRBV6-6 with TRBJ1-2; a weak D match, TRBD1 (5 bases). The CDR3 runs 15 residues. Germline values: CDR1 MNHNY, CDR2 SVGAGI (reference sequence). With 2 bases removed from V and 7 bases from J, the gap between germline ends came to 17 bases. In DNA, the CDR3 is TGTGCCAGCAGTTACCTGGGGGAAGGGGAGGGTGGCTACACCTTC. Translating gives CASSYLGEGEGGYTF.

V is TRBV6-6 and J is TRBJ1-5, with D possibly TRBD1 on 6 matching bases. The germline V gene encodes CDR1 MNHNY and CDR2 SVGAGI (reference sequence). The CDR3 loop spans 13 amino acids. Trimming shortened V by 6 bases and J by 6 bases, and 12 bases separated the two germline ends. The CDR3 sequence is CASSQDRGQPQHF. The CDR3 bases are TGTGCCAGCAGCCAGGACAGAGGTCAGCCCCAGCATTTT.